This TCR beta chain was documented in a study of T-cell reconstitution after alpha-beta-depleted transplantation in children. Study-level findings and limits: Newly made T cells mostly supplied T-cell counts and diversity one year after transplant. The study traced high day-60 TCRbeta diversity in some patients to surviving recipient T cells and thymic progenitors. After transplant, at about two months, alpha-beta T cells were reportedly derived from several hundred expanded graft clones.

Researchers prepared the TCRbeta library using unique molecular identifiers, the study reports. TCRdb independently ran MiXCR on the PCR reads; one entry per CDR3 protein. The table records about 29,000 distinct CDR3 sequences, around 6.3% of them present only once. The V gene lost 3 bases and the J gene lost 2 bases, with 8 bases spanning the gap. Germline CDR1 is SNHLY and CDR2 is FYNNEI. The CDR3 has 14 amino acids. There are many counts of this clonotype. Its antigen remains unidentified. The receptor was derived from a male patient younger than 18 who had a stem cell transplant for acute myeloid leukemia, so the T cells may come from the graft donor. The sample here was PBMCs, mostly from graft donor cells, taken 180 days after TCRalphabeta/CD19-depleted stem cell transplant. This chain uses TRBV2 with TRBJ1-3, with D hard to call. CDR3 sequence: CASSEGSPGNTIYF. In nucleotides, the CDR3 is TGTGCCAGCAGTGAGGGTTCTCCTGGAAACACCATATATTTT.